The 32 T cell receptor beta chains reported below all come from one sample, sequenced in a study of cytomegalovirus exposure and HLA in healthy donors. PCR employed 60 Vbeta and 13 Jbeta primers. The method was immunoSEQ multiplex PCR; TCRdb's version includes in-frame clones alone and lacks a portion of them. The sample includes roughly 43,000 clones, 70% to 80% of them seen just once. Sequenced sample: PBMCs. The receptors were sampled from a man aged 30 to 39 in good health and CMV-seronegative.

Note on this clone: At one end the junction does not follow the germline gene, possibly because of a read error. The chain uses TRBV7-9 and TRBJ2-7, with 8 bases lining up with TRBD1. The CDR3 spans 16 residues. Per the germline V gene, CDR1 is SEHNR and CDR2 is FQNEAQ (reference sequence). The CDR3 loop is CSSSLVPRGQAYEQYF. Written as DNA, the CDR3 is TGTTCCAGCAGCTTAGTTCCCCGGGGACAGGCCTACGAGCAGTACTTC.

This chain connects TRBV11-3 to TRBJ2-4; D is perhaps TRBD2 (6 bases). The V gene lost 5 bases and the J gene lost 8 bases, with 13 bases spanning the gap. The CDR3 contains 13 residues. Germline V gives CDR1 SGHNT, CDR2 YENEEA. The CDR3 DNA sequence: TGTGCCAGCAGCAGCCGGGAGCGGGACATTCAGTACTTC. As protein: CASSSRERDIQYF.

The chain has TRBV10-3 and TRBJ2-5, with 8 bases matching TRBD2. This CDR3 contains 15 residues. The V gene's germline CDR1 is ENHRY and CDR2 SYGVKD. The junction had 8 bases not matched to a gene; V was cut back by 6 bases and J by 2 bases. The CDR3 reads CAISDLAGSQETQYF. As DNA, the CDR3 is TGTGCCATCAGCGATCTAGCGGGCAGTCAAGAGACCCAGTACTTC.

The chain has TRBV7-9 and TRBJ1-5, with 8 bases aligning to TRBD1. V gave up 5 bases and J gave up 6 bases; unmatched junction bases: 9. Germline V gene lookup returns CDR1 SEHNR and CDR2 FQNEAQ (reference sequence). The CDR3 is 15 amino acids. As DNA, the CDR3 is TGTGCCAGCAGCGAGCTACAGGGGGTCGGTCAGCCCCAGCATTTT. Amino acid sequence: CASSELQGVGQPQHF.

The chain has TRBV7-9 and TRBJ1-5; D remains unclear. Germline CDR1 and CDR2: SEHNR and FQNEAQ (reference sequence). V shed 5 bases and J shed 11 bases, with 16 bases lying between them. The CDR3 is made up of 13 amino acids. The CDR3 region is CASSEDYPWAQHF. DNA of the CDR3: TGTGCCAGCAGCGAGGACTACCCTTGGGCCCAGCATTTT.

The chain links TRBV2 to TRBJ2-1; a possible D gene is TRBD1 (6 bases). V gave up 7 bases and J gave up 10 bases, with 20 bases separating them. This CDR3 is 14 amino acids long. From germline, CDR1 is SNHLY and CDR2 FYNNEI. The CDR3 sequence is CASIARRGLDEQFF. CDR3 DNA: TGTGCCAGCATCGCTCGCAGGGGCCTGGACGAGCAGTTCTTC.

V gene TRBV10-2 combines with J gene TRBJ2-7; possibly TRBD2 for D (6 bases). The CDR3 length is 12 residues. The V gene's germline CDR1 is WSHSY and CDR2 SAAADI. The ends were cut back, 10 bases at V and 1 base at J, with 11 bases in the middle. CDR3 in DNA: TGCGCCACTTCGGACTATTCCTACGAGCAGTACTTC. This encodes CATSDYSYEQYF.

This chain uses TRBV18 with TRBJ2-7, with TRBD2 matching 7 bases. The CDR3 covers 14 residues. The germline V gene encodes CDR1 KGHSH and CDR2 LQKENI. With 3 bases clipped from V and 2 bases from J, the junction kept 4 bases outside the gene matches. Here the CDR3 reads CASSPASGAYEQYF. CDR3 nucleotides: TGTGCCAGCTCACCGGCTAGCGGTGCCTACGAGCAGTACTTC.

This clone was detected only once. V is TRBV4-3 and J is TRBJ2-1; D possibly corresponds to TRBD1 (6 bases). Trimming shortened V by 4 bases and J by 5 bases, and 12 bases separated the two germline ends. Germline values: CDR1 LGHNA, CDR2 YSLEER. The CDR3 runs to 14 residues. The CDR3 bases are TGCGCCAGCAGCCGCCGGACAGAAAACAATGAGCAGTTCTTC. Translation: CASSRRTENNEQFF.

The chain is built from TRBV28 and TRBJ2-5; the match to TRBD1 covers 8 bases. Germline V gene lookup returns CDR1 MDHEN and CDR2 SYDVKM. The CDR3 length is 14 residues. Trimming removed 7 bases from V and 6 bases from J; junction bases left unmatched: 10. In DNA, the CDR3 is TGTGCCAGCATCCAATCAGGGGGCGGGCAGACCCAGTACTTC. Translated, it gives CASIQSGGGQTQYF.

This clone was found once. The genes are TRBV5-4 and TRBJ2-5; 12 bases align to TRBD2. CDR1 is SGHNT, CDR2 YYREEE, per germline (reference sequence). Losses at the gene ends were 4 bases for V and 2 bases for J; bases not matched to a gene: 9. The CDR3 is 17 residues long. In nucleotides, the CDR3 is TGTGCCAGCAGCACGACTAGCGGGGGAATACGACAAGAGACCCAGTACTTC. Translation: CASSTTSGGIRQETQYF.

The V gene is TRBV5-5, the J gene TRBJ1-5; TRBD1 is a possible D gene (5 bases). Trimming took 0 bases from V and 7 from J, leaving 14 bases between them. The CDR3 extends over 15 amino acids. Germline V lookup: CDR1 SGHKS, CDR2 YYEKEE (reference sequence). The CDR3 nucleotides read TGTGCCAGCAGCTTGGCCGCAGGGTCCCAACAGCCCCAGCATTTT. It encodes CASSLAAGSQQPQHF.

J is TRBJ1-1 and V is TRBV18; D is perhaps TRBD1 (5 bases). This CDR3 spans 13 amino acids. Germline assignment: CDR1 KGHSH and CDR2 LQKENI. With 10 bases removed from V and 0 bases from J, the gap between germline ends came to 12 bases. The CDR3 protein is CATQGPVNTEAFF. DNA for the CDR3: TGTGCCACCCAGGGTCCGGTGAACACTGAAGCTTTCTTT.

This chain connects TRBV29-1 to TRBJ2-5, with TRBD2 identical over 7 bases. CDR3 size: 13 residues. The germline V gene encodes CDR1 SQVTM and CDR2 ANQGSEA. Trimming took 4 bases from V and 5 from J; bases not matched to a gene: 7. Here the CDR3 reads CSVGGGNRETQYF. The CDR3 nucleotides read TGCAGCGTTGGGGGGGGTAACAGGGAGACCCAGTACTTC.

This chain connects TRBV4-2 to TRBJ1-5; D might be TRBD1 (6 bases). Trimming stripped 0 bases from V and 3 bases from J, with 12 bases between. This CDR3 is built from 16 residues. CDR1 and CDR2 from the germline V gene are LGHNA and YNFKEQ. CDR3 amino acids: CASSQDGGQTNQPQHF. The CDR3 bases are TGTGCCAGCAGCCAAGATGGGGGACAAACCAATCAGCCCCAGCATTTT.

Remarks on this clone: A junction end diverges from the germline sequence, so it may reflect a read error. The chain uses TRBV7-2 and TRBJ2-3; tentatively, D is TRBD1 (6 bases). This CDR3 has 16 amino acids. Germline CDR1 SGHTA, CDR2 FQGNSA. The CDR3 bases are TGTGCCAGCAGATTAGACCGGGACACAAGCACAGATACGCAGTATTTT. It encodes CASRLDRDTSTDTQYF.

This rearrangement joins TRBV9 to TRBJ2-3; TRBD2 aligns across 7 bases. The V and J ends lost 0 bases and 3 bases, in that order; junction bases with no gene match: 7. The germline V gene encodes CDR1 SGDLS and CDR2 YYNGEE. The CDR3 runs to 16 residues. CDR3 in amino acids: CASSVGGGRKTDTQYF. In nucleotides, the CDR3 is TGTGCCAGCAGCGTAGGGGGCGGGAGAAAGACAGATACGCAGTATTTT. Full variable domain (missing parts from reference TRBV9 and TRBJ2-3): DSGVTQTPKHLITATGQRVTLRCSPRSGDLSVYWYQQSLDQGLQFLIQYYNGEERAKGNILERFSAQQFPDLHSELNLSSLELGDSALYFCASSVGGGRKTDTQYFGPGTRLTVL.

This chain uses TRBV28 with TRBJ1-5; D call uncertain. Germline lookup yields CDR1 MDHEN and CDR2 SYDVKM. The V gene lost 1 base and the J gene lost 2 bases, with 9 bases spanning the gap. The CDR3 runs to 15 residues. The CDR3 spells CASSLSGVGNQPQHF. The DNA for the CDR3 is TGTGCCAGCAGTTTATCCGGGGTCGGCAATCAGCCCCAGCATTTT.

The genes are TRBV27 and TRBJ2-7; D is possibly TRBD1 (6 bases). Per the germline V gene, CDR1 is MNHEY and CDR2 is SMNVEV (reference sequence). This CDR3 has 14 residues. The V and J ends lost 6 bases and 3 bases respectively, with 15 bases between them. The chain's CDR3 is CASSGQLDFYEQYF. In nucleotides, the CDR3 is TGTGCCAGCAGCGGACAGCTAGACTTCTACGAGCAGTACTTC.

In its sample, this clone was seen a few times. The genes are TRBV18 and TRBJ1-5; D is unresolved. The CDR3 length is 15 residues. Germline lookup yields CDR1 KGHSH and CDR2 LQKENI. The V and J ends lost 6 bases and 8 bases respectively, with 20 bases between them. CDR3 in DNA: TGTGCCAGCTCCGCGGAGTTTGGAGGTTGGGAGCCCCAGCATTTT. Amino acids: CASSAEFGGWEPQHF.

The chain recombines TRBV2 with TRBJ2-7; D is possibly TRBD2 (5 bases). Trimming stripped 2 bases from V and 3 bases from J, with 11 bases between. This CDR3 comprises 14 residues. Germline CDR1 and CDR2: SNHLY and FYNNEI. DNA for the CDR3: TGTGCCAGCAGTGAATGGCCGGGGATCTACGAGCAGTACTTC. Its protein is CASSEWPGIYEQYF.

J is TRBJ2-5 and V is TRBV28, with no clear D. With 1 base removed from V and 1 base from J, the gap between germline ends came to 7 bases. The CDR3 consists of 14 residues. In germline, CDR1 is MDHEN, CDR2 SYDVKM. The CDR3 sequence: CASSLSLVQETQYF. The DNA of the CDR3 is TGTGCCAGCAGTTTATCCCTAGTCCAAGAGACCCAGTACTTC.

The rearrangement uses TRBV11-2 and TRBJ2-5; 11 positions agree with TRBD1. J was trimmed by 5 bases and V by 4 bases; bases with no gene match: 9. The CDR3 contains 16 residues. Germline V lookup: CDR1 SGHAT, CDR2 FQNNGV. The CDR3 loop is CASSSGDRGLQETQYF. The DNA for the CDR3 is TGTGCCAGCAGCTCCGGGGACAGGGGGTTACAGGAGACCCAGTACTTC.

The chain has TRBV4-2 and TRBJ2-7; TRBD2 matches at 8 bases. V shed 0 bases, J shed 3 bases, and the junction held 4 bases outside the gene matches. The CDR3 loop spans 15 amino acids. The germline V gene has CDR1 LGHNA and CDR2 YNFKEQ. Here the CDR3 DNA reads TGTGCCAGCAGCCAAGATAGGGCGGGAGGCTACGAGCAGTACTTC. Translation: CASSQDRAGGYEQYF.

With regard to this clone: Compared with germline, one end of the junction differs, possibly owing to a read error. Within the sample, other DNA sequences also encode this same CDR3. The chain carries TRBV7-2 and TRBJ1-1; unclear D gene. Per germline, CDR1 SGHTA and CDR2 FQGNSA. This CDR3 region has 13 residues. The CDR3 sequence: CASTPTVNTEAFF. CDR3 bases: TGTGCCAGCACCCCGACTGTGAACACTGAGGCTTTCTTT.

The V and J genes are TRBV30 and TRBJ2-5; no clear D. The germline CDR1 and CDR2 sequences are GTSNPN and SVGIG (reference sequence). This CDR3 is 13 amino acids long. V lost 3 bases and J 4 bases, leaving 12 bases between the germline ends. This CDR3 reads CAWSRGAIETQYF. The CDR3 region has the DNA TGTGCCTGGAGCAGAGGAGCAATAGAGACCCAGTACTTC.

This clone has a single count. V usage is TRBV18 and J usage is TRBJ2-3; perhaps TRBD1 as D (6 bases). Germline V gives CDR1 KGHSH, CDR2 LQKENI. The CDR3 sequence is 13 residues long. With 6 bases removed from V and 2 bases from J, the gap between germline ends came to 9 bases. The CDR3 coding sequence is TGTGCCAGCTCCTTGGGGGCCACAGATACGCAGTATTTT. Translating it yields CASSLGATDTQYF. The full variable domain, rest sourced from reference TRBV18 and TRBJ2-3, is NAGVMQNPRHLVRRRGQEARLRCSPMKGHSHVYWYRQLPEEGLKFMVYLQKENIIDESGMPKERFSAEFPKEGPSILRIQQVVRGDSAAYFCASSLGATDTQYFGPGTRLTVL.

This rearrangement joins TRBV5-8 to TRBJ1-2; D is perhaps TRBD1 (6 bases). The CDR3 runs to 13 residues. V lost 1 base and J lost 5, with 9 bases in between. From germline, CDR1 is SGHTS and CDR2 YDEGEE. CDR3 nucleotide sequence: TGTGCCAGCAGCTTGAAACAGGGATATGGCTACACCTTC. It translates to CASSLKQGYGYTF.

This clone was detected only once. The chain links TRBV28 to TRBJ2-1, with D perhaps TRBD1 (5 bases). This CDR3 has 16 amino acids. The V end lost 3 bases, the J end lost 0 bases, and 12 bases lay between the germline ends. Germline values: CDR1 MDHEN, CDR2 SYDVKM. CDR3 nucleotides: TGTGCCAGCAGTTTGTCGCGGACAAGCTCCTACAATGAGCAGTTCTTC. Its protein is CASSLSRTSSYNEQFF.

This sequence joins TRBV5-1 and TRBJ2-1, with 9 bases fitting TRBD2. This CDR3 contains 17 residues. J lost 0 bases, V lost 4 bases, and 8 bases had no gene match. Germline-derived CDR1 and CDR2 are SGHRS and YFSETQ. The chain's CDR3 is CASSHLAGRSSYNEQFF. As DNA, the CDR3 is TGCGCCAGCAGCCACCTAGCGGGGAGGAGCTCCTACAATGAGCAGTTCTTC.

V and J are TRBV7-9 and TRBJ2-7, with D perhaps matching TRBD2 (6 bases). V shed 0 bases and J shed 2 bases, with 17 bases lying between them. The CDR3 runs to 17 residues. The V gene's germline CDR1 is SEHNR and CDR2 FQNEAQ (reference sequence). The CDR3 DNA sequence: TGTGCCAGCAGCTTAGCGGGCGGGACGGTTTTCCCCTACGAGCAGTACTTC. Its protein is CASSLAGGTVFPYEQYF.

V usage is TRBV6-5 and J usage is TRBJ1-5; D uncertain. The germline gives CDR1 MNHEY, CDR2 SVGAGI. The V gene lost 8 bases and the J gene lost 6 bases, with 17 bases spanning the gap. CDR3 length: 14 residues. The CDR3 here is CASVIDPEGQPQHF. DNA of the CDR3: TGTGCCAGCGTAATCGACCCAGAGGGTCAGCCCCAGCATTTT.